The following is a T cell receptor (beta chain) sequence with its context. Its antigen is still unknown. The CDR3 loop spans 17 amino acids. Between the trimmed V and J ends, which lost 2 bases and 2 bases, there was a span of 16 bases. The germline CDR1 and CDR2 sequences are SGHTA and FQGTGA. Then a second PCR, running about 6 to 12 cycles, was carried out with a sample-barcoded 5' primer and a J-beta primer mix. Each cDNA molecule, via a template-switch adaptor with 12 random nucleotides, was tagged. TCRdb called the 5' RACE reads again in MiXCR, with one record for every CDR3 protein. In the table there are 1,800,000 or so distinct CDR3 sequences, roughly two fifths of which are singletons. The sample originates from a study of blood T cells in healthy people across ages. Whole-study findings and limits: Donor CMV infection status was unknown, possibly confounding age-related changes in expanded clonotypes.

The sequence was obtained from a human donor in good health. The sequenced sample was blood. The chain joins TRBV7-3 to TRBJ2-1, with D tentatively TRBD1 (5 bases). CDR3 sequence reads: CASSLFPVTATYNEQFF. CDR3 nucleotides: TGTGCCAGCAGCTTATTCCCTGTGACAGCTACCTACAATGAGCAGTTCTTC.